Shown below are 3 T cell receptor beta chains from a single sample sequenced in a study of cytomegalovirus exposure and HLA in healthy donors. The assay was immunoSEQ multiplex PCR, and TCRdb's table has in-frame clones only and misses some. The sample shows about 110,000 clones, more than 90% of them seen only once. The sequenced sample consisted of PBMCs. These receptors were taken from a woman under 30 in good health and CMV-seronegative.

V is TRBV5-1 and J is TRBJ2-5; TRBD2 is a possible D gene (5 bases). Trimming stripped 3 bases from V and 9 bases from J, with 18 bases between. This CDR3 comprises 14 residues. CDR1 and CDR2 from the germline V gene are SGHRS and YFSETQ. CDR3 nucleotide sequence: TGCGCCAGCAGCTCAAGTACCCCCAACGGGGCCCAGTACTTC. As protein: CASSSSTPNGAQYF.

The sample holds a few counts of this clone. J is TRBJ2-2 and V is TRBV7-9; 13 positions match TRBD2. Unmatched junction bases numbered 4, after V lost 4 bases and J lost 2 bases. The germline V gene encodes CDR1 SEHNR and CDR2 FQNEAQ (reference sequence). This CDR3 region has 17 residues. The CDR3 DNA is TGTGCCAGCAGCTCGACTAGCGGGGGGTCCAACACCGGGGAGCTGTTTTTT. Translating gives CASSSTSGGSNTGELFF.

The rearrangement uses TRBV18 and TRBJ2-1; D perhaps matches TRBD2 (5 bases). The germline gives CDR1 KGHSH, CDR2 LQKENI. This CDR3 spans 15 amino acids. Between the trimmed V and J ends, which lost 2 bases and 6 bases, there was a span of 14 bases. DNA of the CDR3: TGTGCCAGCTCACCAGCGCGGGTTGTTTTCAATGAGCAGTTCTTC. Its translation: CASSPARVVFNEQFF. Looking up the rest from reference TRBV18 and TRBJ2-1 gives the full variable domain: NAGVMQNPRHLVRRRGQEARLRCSPMKGHSHVYWYRQLPEEGLKFMVYLQKENIIDESGMPKERFSAEFPKEGPSILRIQQVVRGDSAAYFCASSPARVVFNEQFFGPGTRLTVL.